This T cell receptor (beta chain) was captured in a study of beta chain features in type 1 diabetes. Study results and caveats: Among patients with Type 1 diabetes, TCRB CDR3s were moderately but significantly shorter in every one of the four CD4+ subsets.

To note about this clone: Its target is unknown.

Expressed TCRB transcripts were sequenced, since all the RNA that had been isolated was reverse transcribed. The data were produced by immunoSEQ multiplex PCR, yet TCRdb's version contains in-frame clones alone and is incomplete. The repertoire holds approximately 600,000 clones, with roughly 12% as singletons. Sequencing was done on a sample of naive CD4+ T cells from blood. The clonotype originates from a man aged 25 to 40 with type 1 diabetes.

The CDR3 is CASSASTSGGNEQYF. The CDR3 nucleotides are TGTGCCAGCAGTGCTTCCACTAGCGGGGGGAACGAGCAGTACTTC. The chain combines TRBV6-6 with TRBJ2-7, with 12 bases that match TRBD2. This CDR3 has 15 amino acids. V trimming: 5 bases; J trimming: 5 bases; junction bases outside the gene matches: 7. The germline V gene encodes CDR1 MNHNY and CDR2 SVGAGI (reference sequence).